Shown below are 30 T cell receptor beta chains from a single sample sequenced in a study of blood T cell repertoires in COVID-19. Sequencing was performed with immunoSEQ multiplex PCR; in TCRdb, only in-frame clones are kept and a portion is missing. This sample has more than 450,000 clones, with roughly 90% found just once. Input material: PBMCs or T cells enriched from blood (not recorded which). The receptor source for this set is a woman aged 18-35 years who had recovered from COVID-19.

The chain carries TRBV7-8 and TRBJ2-5; TRBD1 matches at 7 bases. This CDR3 is built from 17 residues. CDR1 SGHVS and CDR2 FQNEAQ come from the germline V gene. V dropped 5 bases and J dropped 3; count of bases not matched to a gene: 15. CDR3 coding DNA: TGTGCCAGCAGCCTCGACAGGGTAGGGGGCGTCGAAGAGACCCAGTACTTC. This codes for CASSLDRVGGVEETQYF.

Turning to this clone: In the same sample, other DNA sequences code for this CDR3. V usage is TRBV27 and J usage is TRBJ2-5; 8 positions match TRBD2. There are 15 residues in the CDR3. J gave up 4 bases and V 0 bases, and 4 bases lay outside the gene matches. Germline loops: CDR1 MNHEY, CDR2 SMNVEV (reference sequence). The CDR3 protein is CASSLSSGGGETQYF. CDR3 in DNA: TGTGCCAGCAGTTTATCGAGCGGGGGAGGAGAGACCCAGTACTTC.

The chain recombines TRBV9 with TRBJ1-1, with TRBD1 matching over 9 bases. The J segment lost 5 bases and the V segment lost 0 bases, leaving 5 bases of the junction unmatched. The CDR3 is 15 residues long. Germline CDR1 and CDR2: SGDLS and YYNGEE. The CDR3 DNA follows: TGTGCCAGCAGCGTAGACGCGACAGGGGGAACTGAAGCTTTCTTT. Protein product: CASSVDATGGTEAFF.

The chain recombines TRBV2 with TRBJ2-5; D possibly corresponds to TRBD1 (6 bases). The CDR3 is 13 amino acids. Germline V gene data show CDR1 as SNHLY and CDR2 as FYNNEI. The V gene lost 4 bases and the J gene lost 7 bases, with 13 bases spanning the gap. For the CDR3, the DNA is TGTGCCAGCAGTGTCGGGACACACGGGACCCAGTACTTC. It codes for CASSVGTHGTQYF.

This clone appeared a few times. The chain links TRBV29-1 to TRBJ1-1; D gene ambiguous. V shed 5 bases and J shed 1 base, with 5 bases lying between them. From germline, CDR1 is SQVTM and CDR2 ANQGSEA. This CDR3 is built from 11 residues. CDR3 residues: CSVIKNTEAFF. CDR3 sequence (DNA): TGCAGCGTTATCAAGAACACTGAAGCTTTCTTT.

The chain combines TRBV10-3 with TRBJ2-3; TRBD2 aligns across 7 bases. The CDR3 is 16 amino acids. Germline assignment: CDR1 ENHRY and CDR2 SYGVKD. J lost 2 bases, V lost 3 bases, and 8 bases had no gene match. CDR3 protein: CAISDGLADITDTQYF. In DNA form, the CDR3 reads TGTGCCATCAGTGACGGGCTAGCGGACATCACAGATACGCAGTATTTT.

The J gene is TRBJ2-1, the V gene TRBV12-5; 10 bases fit TRBD1. V shed 6 bases and J 5 bases; nucleotides not matched to a gene: 22. Germline assignment: CDR1 LGHNT and CDR2 FRNRAP. The CDR3 runs to 20 residues. The CDR3 nucleotides are TGTGCTAGTGGCCAGAGATTCTGGACCGGGACAGGGGACAGGCACAATGAGCAGTTCTTC. Its protein product is CASGQRFWTGTGDRHNEQFF.

The chain joins TRBV6-5 to TRBJ1-2; the D gene is possibly TRBD1 (6 bases). The CDR3 has 14 residues. Germline loops: CDR1 MNHEY, CDR2 SVGAGI. V lost 10 bases and J lost 4, with 19 bases in between. In nucleotides, the CDR3 is TGTGCCACATCGGACAGTAACCCTCCCTATGGCTACACCTTC. Its translation is CATSDSNPPYGYTF.

The rearrangement links TRBV4-1 to TRBJ1-5; perhaps TRBD1 as D (6 bases). Looked up from germline, CDR1 is MGHRA and CDR2 is YSYEKL. V lost 0 bases to trimming and J lost 4 bases, with 10 bases between them. The CDR3 sequence is 15 residues long. CDR3 sequence reads: CASSQDQTGNQPQHF. As DNA, the CDR3 is TGCGCCAGCAGCCAAGATCAAACAGGGAATCAGCCCCAGCATTTT.

This sequence joins TRBV5-4 and TRBJ2-5; 15 bases fit TRBD2. Trimming at V came to 4 bases and at J to 1 base, leaving 8 bases not matched to a gene. This CDR3 is built from 18 residues. CDR1 and CDR2 (germline): SGHNT, YYREEE (reference sequence). In DNA form, the CDR3 reads TGTGCCAGCAGCCCGCCCGGGACTAGCGGGGGGACCCAAGAGACCCAGTACTTC. Protein product: CASSPPGTSGGTQETQYF.

A few counts support this clone. The chain employs TRBV2 and TRBJ1-6, with no clear D. V was trimmed by 5 bases and J by 5 bases, leaving 4 bases between them. CDR3 length: 12 residues. Germline V CDR1 and CDR2: SNHLY, FYNNEI. The CDR3, as DNA: TGTGCCAGCAGTACACATAATTCACCCCTCCACTTT. Its translation: CASSTHNSPLHF. The full variable domain, rest sourced from reference TRBV2 and TRBJ1-6, is EPEVTQTPSHQVTQMGQEVILRCVPISNHLYFYWYRQILGQKVEFLVSFYNNEISEKSEIFDDQFSVERPDGSNFTLKIRSTKLEDSAMYFCASSTHNSPLHFGNGTRLTVT.

The rearrangement links TRBV4-1 to TRBJ1-6, with D hard to call. CDR1 and CDR2 (germline): MGHRA, YSYEKL. This CDR3 has 17 residues. Trimming removed 0 bases at V and 7 bases at J, with 16 bases between. The CDR3 DNA is TGCGCCAGCAGCCAAGATCAAGTGGGCAGTCGGAATTCACCCCTCCACTTT. This codes for CASSQDQVGSRNSPLHF.

The chain carries TRBV9 and TRBJ2-1; D is unresolved. The germline V gene has CDR1 SGDLS and CDR2 YYNGEE. This CDR3 region has 13 residues. Trimming stripped 4 bases from V and 4 bases from J, with 9 bases between. CDR3 loop: CASSSYGYNEQFF. DNA of the CDR3: TGTGCCAGCAGCTCGTACGGTTACAATGAGCAGTTCTTC.

The rearrangement uses TRBV15 and TRBJ1-5; D is undetermined. This CDR3 spans 10 amino acids. V lost 8 bases, J lost 11 bases, and 10 bases lay in between. Germline V gives CDR1 LNHNV, CDR2 YYDKDF (reference sequence). The CDR3 spells CATEGRAQHF. Here the CDR3 DNA reads TGTGCCACCGAAGGGCGGGCCCAGCATTTT.

The chain joins TRBV5-4 to TRBJ1-1; D gene unclear. Trimming took 4 bases from V and 8 from J, leaving 21 bases between them. The CDR3 has 15 residues. The germline V gene encodes CDR1 SGHNT and CDR2 YYREEE (reference sequence). CDR3 region: CASSRGPLIEGEAFF. The CDR3 coding sequence is TGTGCCAGCAGCCGAGGACCGCTAATCGAGGGCGAAGCTTTCTTT.

The rearrangement uses TRBV2 and TRBJ2-5; D is perhaps TRBD2 (6 bases). V dropped 6 bases and J dropped 5 bases, with 10 bases sitting between them. This CDR3 spans 12 amino acids. The germline gives CDR1 SNHLY, CDR2 FYNNEI. The chain's CDR3 is CASSQAGETQYF. In DNA form, the CDR3 reads TGTGCCAGCAGCCAGGCGGGGGAGACCCAGTACTTC.

The rearrangement links TRBV7-9 to TRBJ1-5, with D possibly matching TRBD1 (5 bases). V was clipped by 1 base and J by 6 bases, with 19 bases between them. Looked up from germline, CDR1 is SEHNR and CDR2 is FQNEAQ (reference sequence). The CDR3 length is 17 residues. CDR3 sequence: CASSLGRGRERSQPQHF. The DNA of the CDR3 is TGTGCCAGCAGCTTAGGGCGGGGCAGGGAGAGGAGTCAGCCCCAGCATTTT.

This clone was seen only once. This sequence joins TRBV29-1 and TRBJ2-5, with D perhaps matching TRBD1 (6 bases). Germline V gives CDR1 SQVTM, CDR2 ANQGSEA. The CDR3 length is 14 residues. V lost 5 bases, J lost 4 bases, and 17 bases lay in between. CDR3 sequence reads: CSVPVTGYGETQYF. DNA of the CDR3: TGCAGCGTTCCCGTGACAGGTTATGGAGAGACCCAGTACTTC. The entire variable domain, with the rest obtained from reference TRBV29-1 and TRBJ2-5, is as follows: SAVISQKPSRDICQRGTSLTIQCQVDSQVTMMFWYRQQPGQSLTLIATANQGSEATYESGFVIDKFPISRPNLTFSTLTVSNMSPEDSSIYLCSVPVTGYGETQYFGPGTRLLVL.

The chain recombines TRBV7-3 with TRBJ1-6; no reliable D call. Germline lookup yields CDR1 SGHTA and CDR2 FQGTGA. The CDR3 sequence is 15 residues long. V dropped 5 bases and J dropped 6 bases, with 14 bases sitting between them. CDR3 DNA sequence: TGTGCCAGCAGCCCCACGGTAGGGAGTAATTCACCCCTCCACTTT. Translating gives CASSPTVGSNSPLHF.

The rearrangement joins TRBV7-9 to TRBJ2-5; 7 bases line up with TRBD1. The junction had 20 bases not matched to a gene; V was cut back by 6 bases and J by 7 bases. There are 17 residues in the CDR3. In germline, CDR1 is SEHNR, CDR2 FQNEAQ (reference sequence). This chain's CDR3 is CASSSPTSTGSEGTQYF. For the CDR3, the DNA is TGTGCCAGCAGTTCCCCTACCTCGACAGGGAGCGAGGGGACCCAGTACTTC.

The chain carries TRBV19 and TRBJ1-1, with a weak D call TRBD1 (6 bases). The germline V and J ends were trimmed by 6 bases and 5 bases, with 13 bases remaining between them. The CDR3 runs 13 residues. Per germline, CDR1 LNHDA and CDR2 SQIVND (reference sequence). The CDR3 is CASSYTGQTEAFF. CDR3 in DNA: TGTGCCAGTAGCTATACAGGGCAAACTGAAGCTTTCTTT.

V is TRBV6-5 and J is TRBJ2-2; D gene uncertain. This CDR3 is built from 14 residues. V was clipped by 4 bases and J by 6 bases, with 12 bases between them. The germline V gene has CDR1 MNHEY and CDR2 SVGAGI. The chain's CDR3 is CASSFERASGELFF. The CDR3 region has the DNA TGTGCCAGCAGTTTTGAGCGCGCATCCGGGGAGCTGTTTTTT.

The rearrangement joins TRBV5-1 to TRBJ1-1, with D perhaps matching TRBD1 (5 bases). CDR3 length: 15 amino acids. Germline V lookup: CDR1 SGHRS, CDR2 YFSETQ. Trimming took off 4 bases at V and 3 bases at J, with 16 bases between the two ends. The DNA of the CDR3 is TGCGCCAGCAGCCCGGGGGGAGGGGAGTACACTGAAGCTTTCTTT. As protein: CASSPGGGEYTEAFF. The complete variable domain, with remaining parts taken from reference TRBV5-1 and TRBJ1-1, reads KAGVTQTPRYLIKTRGQQVTLSCSPISGHRSVSWYQQTPGQGLQFLFEYFSETQRNKGNFPGRFSGRQFSNSRSEMNVSTLELGDSALYLCASSPGGGEYTEAFFGQGTRLTVV.

The chain combines TRBV24-1 with TRBJ2-2; 7 positions agree with TRBD2. CDR1 KGHDR and CDR2 SFDVKD come from the germline V gene. The CDR3 length is 16 residues. Germline trimming cut 3 bases from V and 1 base from J; bases unmatched to any gene: 4. DNA for the CDR3: TGTGCCACCAGTGATCCAGTAGCGGGGAACACCGGGGAGCTGTTTTTT. It is translated as CATSDPVAGNTGELFF.

The V call is TRBV6-5, the J call TRBJ2-7; no reliable D call. The ends were cut back, 8 bases at V and 7 bases at J, with 12 bases in the middle. CDR3 length: 11 residues. Germline CDR1 and CDR2: MNHEY and SVGAGI. This CDR3 is CASGQAWEQYF. DNA for the CDR3: TGTGCCAGCGGCCAGGCGTGGGAGCAGTACTTC.

This sequence joins TRBV27 and TRBJ2-1, with 7 bases identical to TRBD1. Germline V gene data show CDR1 as MNHEY and CDR2 as SMNVEV (reference sequence). V trimming: 5 bases; J trimming: 7 bases; junction bases outside the gene matches: 11. This CDR3 comprises 15 residues. The CDR3 loop reads CASSPHRRQGNEQFF. CDR3 nucleotides: TGTGCCAGCAGTCCCCACCGCCGACAGGGTAATGAGCAGTTCTTC.

The chain combines TRBV4-1 with TRBJ2-1; 8 nucleotides align to TRBD2. The CDR3 contains 16 residues. Trimming removed 0 bases from V and 4 bases from J; junction bases left unmatched: 5. Germline CDR1 is MGHRA and CDR2 is YSYEKL. The CDR3 sequence is CASSQDKASGYNEQFF. CDR3 nucleotide sequence: TGCGCCAGCAGCCAAGATAAAGCTAGCGGGTACAATGAGCAGTTCTTC.

The V gene is TRBV6-7, the J gene TRBJ1-6, with D possibly matching TRBD1 (5 bases). TRBV6-7 is reported as an ORF; its role is uncertain. This CDR3 is 13 amino acids long. V shed 5 bases and J shed 10 bases, with 12 bases lying between them. CDR3 protein: CASSRGYRSPLHF. DNA for the CDR3: TGTGCCAGCAGTCGGGGGTATAGGTCACCCCTCCACTTT.

This clone appeared a few times. This chain uses TRBV11-3 with TRBJ2-7, with no clear D. In germline, CDR1 is SGHNT, CDR2 YENEEA. With 0 bases removed from V and 6 bases from J, the gap between germline ends came to 9 bases. The CDR3 runs to 13 residues. The CDR3 sequence is CASSLDFQAEQYF. Here the CDR3 DNA reads TGTGCCAGCAGCTTAGATTTTCAGGCCGAGCAGTACTTC. The variable domain in full, completed from reference TRBV11-3 and TRBJ2-7, reads EAGVVQSPRYKIIEKKQPVAFWCNPISGHNTLYWYLQNLGQGPELLIRYENEEAVDDSQLPKDRFSAERLKGVDSTLKIQPAELGDSAVYLCASSLDFQAEQYFGPGTRLTVT.

The chain employs TRBV27 and TRBJ2-2; D uncertain. The CDR3 loop spans 12 amino acids. V was trimmed by 3 bases and J by 7 bases, leaving 6 bases between them. The germline V gene has CDR1 MNHEY and CDR2 SMNVEV (reference sequence). CDR3 sequence: CASSFNYGELFF. In nucleotides, the CDR3 is TGTGCCAGCAGTTTCAACTACGGGGAGCTGTTTTTT.